This T cell receptor (beta chain) was sequenced during a study of cytomegalovirus exposure and HLA in healthy donors. Study-wide results and caveats: In a later analysis, at a false discovery rate of 0.05, fewer than 20,000 TCR beta sequences were associated with HLA alleles.

Details on this clone: What it binds is not known.

CDR1 and CDR2 (germline): GTSNPN, SVGIG (reference sequence). V lost 5 bases to trimming and J lost 7 bases, with 14 bases between them. The CDR3 contains 13 residues. Both 60 Vbeta primers and 13 Jbeta primers went into the PCR. This table comes from immunoSEQ multiplex PCR, and its TCRdb copy is limited to in-frame clones, with some not included. The sample carries approximately 130,000 clones, about 85% recorded once. This chain joins TRBV30 and TRBJ2-2, with D possibly being TRBD1 (6 bases). This TCR was recovered from a boy between 10 and 17 years old in good health and CMV-seronegative. The sequenced sample consisted of PBMCs. CDR3 sequence reads: CAWADRLHGELFF. CDR3 coding DNA: TGTGCCTGGGCCGACAGGCTTCACGGGGAGCTGTTTTTT. Complete variable domain (other parts from reference TRBV30 and TRBJ2-2): SQTIHQWPATLVQPVGSPLSLECTVEGTSNPNLYWYRQAAGRGLQLLFYSVGIGQISSEVPQNLSASRPQDRQFILSSKKLLLSDSGFYLCAWADRLHGELFFGEGSRLTVL.